The present TCR beta chain was sequenced within a study of OX40 agonist ivuxolimab in advanced cancers. Study background: Three patients got partial responses; one had hepatocellular carcinoma and two had cutaneous melanoma.

As for this clone: What it recognizes is unknown.

Study outcomes and limitations: At 0.1 to 3.0 mg/kg and by week 6, CD4+ and CD8+ T cells in the blood had expanded clonally.

Germline V gives CDR1 SGHTA, CDR2 FQGNSA. The CDR3 totals 15 residues. V was pared by 0 bases and J by 0 bases, with 2 bases of the junction left unmatched. Clones were read by immunoSEQ multiplex PCR, and TCRdb kept only the in-frame ones, dropping some. The data show around 60,000 clones, roughly 80% seen once. The rearrangement links TRBV7-2 to TRBJ2-7, with TRBD1 matching over 7 bases. Here the sequenced sample was CD4+ or CD8+ T cells sorted from blood, taken in a trial of the OX40 agonist ivuxolimab. The receptor comes from an adult with an advanced solid tumor such as melanoma, head and neck, liver or kidney cancer. The CDR3 bases are TGTGCCAGCAGCTTAGCGGGGACAGCCTCCTACGAGCAGTACTTC. Its translation: CASSLAGTASYEQYF.